This TCR beta chain was captured in a study of glioma-infiltrating T cells. Study conclusions and caveats: Tissue-blood divergence was below expectation in non-neoplastic patients, above in gliomas.

Amplification of TCR alpha and beta CDR3 regions from RNA used iRepertoire nested multiplex PCR. TCRdb fed the multiplex PCR reads into MiXCR, producing one record per CDR3 protein. The table records around 43,000 distinct CDR3 sequences, about a fifth of them present only once. On this clonotype itself: The antigen is unknown. This may be a read error, as it is one base from a much larger clone.

The CDR3 totals 11 residues. The germline V gene encodes CDR1 MDHEN and CDR2 SYDVKM. Sequencing was carried out using glioma tissue, nonneoplastic brain tissue, or PBMCs (not recorded which). This receptor was taken from a human donor with low-grade glioma or glioblastoma, undergoing nonglioma brain surgery, or in good health (not recorded which). J is TRBJ1-1 and V is TRBV28; the D is unclear. In DNA, the CDR3 is TGTGCCCGCAGTTTGAACACTGAAGCTTTCTTT. This translates into CARSLNTEAFF.